The 18 T cell receptor beta chains below were found in one sample sequenced in a study of human T cells and chemical hapten exposure. Each CDR3 protein is one row after TCRdb ran MiXCR on the RACE reads. The table lists some 340,000 distinct CDR3 sequences, approximately 6.3% of them singletons. Time point described: patch test 1, 2 weeks after DPC sensitization. The treatment: therapeutic diphenylcyclopropenone sensitization with weekly scalp DPC. The specimen comprised whole blood, sampled in connection with sensitization to the hapten diphenylcyclopropenone (DPC). Receptors were obtained from a woman aged 18-29 years with alopecia areata. Some clones in this sample may be carry-over from other donors' samples.

This clonotype was detected only once. The J gene is TRBJ2-3, the V gene TRBV18, with 7 bases matching TRBD1. Per germline, CDR1 KGHSH and CDR2 LQKENI. Trimming removed 2 bases from V and 1 base from J; junction bases left unmatched: 3. This CDR3 contains 15 residues. The CDR3 DNA is TGTGCCAGCTCACCAGTGGGGACAGGCACAGATACGCAGTATTTT. It specifies CASSPVGTGTDTQYF.

This clonotype has a count of ten or more. The V call is TRBV6-4, the J call TRBJ1-6, with TRBD1 as a possible D gene (5 bases). The CDR3 runs to 14 residues. Germline CDR1 and CDR2: MRHNA and SNTAGT. Trimming took 3 bases from V and 7 from J, leaving 10 bases between them. The CDR3 loop is CASSERGRNSPLHF. In nucleotides, the CDR3 is TGTGCCAGCAGTGAAAGGGGCAGGAATTCACCCCTCCACTTT.

This clonotype came up a few times. The rearrangement joins TRBV6-6 to TRBJ2-7; D not resolved. V was shortened by 2 bases and J by 0 bases, with 8 bases between the two germline ends. The CDR3 runs 14 residues. Germline CDR1 and CDR2: MNHNY and SVGAGI (reference sequence). CDR3 nucleotide sequence: TGTGCCAGCAGTTACGGACCGAACTCCTACGAGCAGTACTTC. Its translation is CASSYGPNSYEQYF.

Concerning this clonotype itself: A much larger clone sits a single nucleotide away, making a read error possible. The rearrangement links TRBV7-9 to TRBJ1-1, with D tentatively TRBD1 (5 bases). This CDR3 comprises 14 residues. CDR1 is SEHNR and CDR2 is FQNEAQ in the germline V gene (reference sequence). The CDR3 sequence: CANSFSGTNTEAFF. The DNA for the CDR3 is TGTGCCAACAGCTTTTCAGGGACGAACACTGAAGCTTTCTTT.

The gene calls are TRBV6-2 or TRBV6-3 and TRBJ1-2; no clear D gene. The CDR3 consists of 13 residues. Trimming stripped 0 bases from V and 4 bases from J, with 6 bases between. Per the germline V gene, CDR1 is MNHEY and CDR2 is SVGEGT. The CDR3 sequence: CASSYSRSYGYTF. The CDR3 DNA follows: TGTGCCAGCAGTTACTCGAGATCCTATGGCTACACCTTC.

This clonotype was observed many times. This sequence joins TRBV28 and TRBJ1-5; TRBD1 might be the D (5 bases). Trimming left V 4 bases short and J 2 bases short, with 15 bases between. The CDR3 covers 16 residues. Germline CDR1 is MDHEN and CDR2 is SYDVKM. The CDR3 nucleotides read TGTGCCAGCAGTTCACCAGGGAGTTGGGGCAATCAGCCCCAGCATTTT. Encoded protein: CASSSPGSWGNQPQHF.

The rearrangement joins TRBV7-2 to TRBJ1-1; a possible D gene is TRBD1 (6 bases). Trimming stripped 2 bases from V and 3 bases from J, with 10 bases between. This CDR3 is built from 14 residues. CDR1 SGHTA and CDR2 FQGNSA come from the germline V gene. The DNA of the CDR3 is TGTGCCAGCAGCTTACAGGGGAAGTACACTGAAGCTTTCTTT. Protein product: CASSLQGKYTEAFF.

The CDR3 loop reads CASSQERKLFF. The CDR3 bases are TGCGCCAGCAGCCAAGAACGAAAACTGTTTTTT. The rearrangement links TRBV4-1 to TRBJ1-4; no clear D. V was trimmed by 0 bases and J by 10 bases, leaving 3 bases between them. Germline values: CDR1 MGHRA, CDR2 YSYEKL. This CDR3 comprises 11 residues.

This clonotype was observed many times. The rearrangement links TRBV28 to TRBJ1-5; D not certain. CDR1 MDHEN and CDR2 SYDVKM come from the germline V gene. The CDR3 loop spans 14 amino acids. The V gene lost 6 bases and the J gene lost 7 bases, with 16 bases spanning the gap. The CDR3 is CASRVGTKGQPQHF. DNA for the CDR3: TGTGCCAGCAGAGTGGGAACTAAAGGGCAGCCCCAGCATTTT.

Only a few counts were recorded for this clonotype. The rearrangement joins TRBV10-3 to TRBJ1-2; the D is unclear. V lost 4 bases to trimming and J lost 7 bases, with 13 bases between them. CDR1 ENHRY and CDR2 SYGVKD come from the germline V gene. This CDR3 spans 13 amino acids. CDR3: CAISGREDGGYTF. The CDR3 DNA follows: TGTGCCATCAGTGGCAGAGAAGACGGTGGCTACACCTTC.

The V and J genes are TRBV15 and TRBJ2-7; D gene uncertain. V was trimmed by 0 bases and J by 4 bases, leaving 4 bases between them. CDR3 length equals 12 residues. Germline V gene data show CDR1 as LNHNV and CDR2 as YYDKDF (reference sequence). The CDR3 bases are TGTGCCACCAGCAGAGACGGTTACGAGCAGTACTTC. Translated: CATSRDGYEQYF.

This clonotype was picked up many times. The rearrangement uses TRBV18 and TRBJ1-1, with D maybe TRBD1 (6 bases). Germline V gene data show CDR1 as KGHSH and CDR2 as LQKENI. V was pared by 6 bases and J by 4 bases, with 18 bases between. CDR3 size: 15 residues. Here the CDR3 DNA reads TGTGCCAGCTCCCTTATTGAGGGGGGGAGCACTGAAGCTTTCTTT. Translation: CASSLIEGGSTEAFF.

The sample holds a few counts of this clonotype. The gene calls are TRBV20-1 and TRBJ2-2; the match to TRBD2 covers 8 bases. Germline loops: CDR1 DFQATT, CDR2 SNEGSKA (reference sequence). The CDR3 totals 13 residues. Trimming took 0 bases from V and 6 from J; bases not matched to a gene: 0. The CDR3, as DNA: TGCAGTGCTAGAGAGCGGGGGGCCGGGGAGCTGTTTTTT. Protein: CSARERGAGELFF.

Ten or more counts support this clonotype. This sequence joins TRBV5-6 and TRBJ1-6; unclear D gene. The CDR3 loop spans 14 amino acids. Germline V gives CDR1 SGHDT, CDR2 YYEEEE. Trimming removed 2 bases from V and 7 bases from J, with 10 bases in between. The CDR3 region is CASSFGRPNSPLHF. CDR3 bases: TGTGCCAGCAGCTTTGGACGGCCGAATTCACCCCTCCACTTT.

The sample holds a few counts of this clonotype. This chain connects TRBV4-3 to TRBJ2-1, with D tentatively TRBD1 or TRBD2 (5 bases each). V was pared by 3 bases and J by 8 bases, with 20 bases between. The CDR3 runs to 16 residues. Looked up from germline, CDR1 is LGHNA and CDR2 is YSLEER. The CDR3 spells CASSHLPGQGDDEQFF. The CDR3, as DNA: TGCGCCAGCAGCCACCTTCCGGGCCAGGGAGACGATGAGCAGTTCTTC.

Ten or more counts support this clonotype. The V gene is TRBV9, the J gene TRBJ2-1; D tentatively reads TRBD1 or TRBD2 (5 bases each). V gave up 2 bases and J gave up 9 bases, with 21 bases separating them. CDR1 is SGDLS and CDR2 is YYNGEE in the germline V gene. This CDR3 contains 16 residues. The CDR3 spells CASSVDPGGRVLEQFF. The CDR3 bases are TGTGCCAGCAGCGTCGACCCAGGAGGCAGGGTCCTTGAGCAGTTCTTC.

This clonotype was found many times. V and J are TRBV7-6 and TRBJ2-2; D is perhaps TRBD1 (6 bases). This CDR3 has 16 residues. Per germline, CDR1 SGHVS and CDR2 FNYEAQ. Trimming took off 1 base at V and 0 bases at J, with 9 bases between the two ends. The chain's CDR3 is CASSLGTAPNTGELFF. DNA for the CDR3: TGTGCCAGCAGCTTAGGGACAGCTCCGAACACCGGGGAGCTGTTTTTT.

The V and J genes are TRBV7-9 and TRBJ1-2, with D possibly being TRBD1 (6 bases). CDR3 length equals 14 residues. Trimming shortened V by 5 bases and J by 6 bases, and 16 bases separated the two germline ends. CDR1 is SEHNR and CDR2 is FQNEAQ in the germline V gene (reference sequence). The CDR3 region is CASSPSGGAHGYTF. CDR3 in DNA: TGTGCCAGCAGCCCTAGCGGGGGGGCACATGGCTACACCTTC.